What follows is one T cell receptor beta chain and its context. Its specificity is unknown. This entry comes from a study of cytomegalovirus exposure and HLA in healthy donors. Notes on the study in general: Cytomegalovirus status was reportedly diagnosed by the classifier with high sensitivity and specificity.

Method: immunoSEQ multiplex PCR; TCRdb's copy keeps in-frame clones and lacks some. The data contain approximately 300,000 clones, about 90% of them singletons. This CDR3 comprises 18 residues. The V end lost 0 bases, the J end lost 4 bases, and 21 bases lay between the germline ends. In germline, CDR1 is LGHNA, CDR2 YSLEER. This sequence originates from a woman aged 30 to 39 in good health and CMV-seropositive. Specimen: PBMCs. The V gene is TRBV4-3, the J gene TRBJ1-2; a possible D gene is TRBD1 (6 bases). CDR3 sequence (DNA): TGCGCCAGCAGCCAAGAATCGTCAGCTTTTCAGGGGATCTATGGCTACACCTTC. The encoded protein is CASSQESSAFQGIYGYTF.